This TCR beta chain was identified in a study of Graves' ophthalmopathy and Graves' hyperthyroidism. Stable hyperthyroidism meant no progression to ophthalmopathy within 18 months of follow-up. Recruitment covered hyperthyroidism patients aged 18 to 65 whose new diagnosis was of under 2 months' duration. Clinical symptoms and serum thyroxine were used for diagnosis; TRAb, thyroid ultrasound and orbital computed tomography were also relied on. Germline V gene sequence: CDR1 SNHLY, CDR2 FYNNEI. The CDR3 sequence is 14 residues long. V lost 2 bases to trimming and J lost 1 base, with 9 bases between them. RNA transcripts served as template for amplifying TCR beta CDR3 sequences. HTBI-primed RT-PCR formed the first round, and a multiplex PCR formed the second. In TCRdb, the multiplex PCR reads were re-called with MiXCR into one record per CDR3 protein. This table has hundreds of thousands of distinct CDR3 sequences, around 20% appearing once.

Broader study findings: Ophthalmopathy progression was predicted with 55% to 71% sensitivity and roughly 74% specificity.

This clonotype was found many times. Its antigen is currently unknown. The source is a woman younger than 35 with stable Graves' hyperthyroidism. The sequenced material came from peripheral blood. The V and J genes are TRBV2 and TRBJ2-7; D uncertain. Here the CDR3 reads CASSEWARSYEQYF. The CDR3 DNA reads TGTGCCAGCAGTGAATGGGCGAGGTCCTACGAGCAGTACTTC.